This T cell receptor (beta chain) was profiled in a study of T cell repertoires in cytomegalovirus infection. Study in general: Researchers turned to recently identified HLA-C-restricted CMV epitopes as well as well-studied HLA-B-restricted ones. From public TCR beta signatures came an indication of both CMV infection and matching HLA type.

This clonotype was observed a handful of times. As yet, its antigen is unknown. TCRdb itself ran the reads through MiXCR, one entry per CDR3 protein. The sample lists roughly 730,000 distinct CDR3 sequences; around a third were seen once. V lost 4 bases, J lost 5 bases, and 14 bases lay in between. Per the germline V gene, CDR1 is ENHRY and CDR2 is SYGVKD. The CDR3 spans 14 residues. Study-wide findings and caveats: Within the response measured ex vivo, HLA-C-restricted CMV-specific TCR beta clonotypes were dominant. The cumulative frequency of public TCR beta families identified carriers of CMV plus the relevant HLA.

The rearrangement links TRBV10-3 to TRBJ1-1; D not resolved. The source is a human donor in good health (CMV status not recorded). Some clones in this sample may be carry-over from other donors' samples. The sample consisted of cultured PBMCs, taken from culture after CMV antigen stimulation. CDR3 region: CAISARQEVTEAFF. The CDR3 DNA reads as TGTGCCATCAGTGCCAGGCAGGAGGTGACTGAAGCTTTCTTT.